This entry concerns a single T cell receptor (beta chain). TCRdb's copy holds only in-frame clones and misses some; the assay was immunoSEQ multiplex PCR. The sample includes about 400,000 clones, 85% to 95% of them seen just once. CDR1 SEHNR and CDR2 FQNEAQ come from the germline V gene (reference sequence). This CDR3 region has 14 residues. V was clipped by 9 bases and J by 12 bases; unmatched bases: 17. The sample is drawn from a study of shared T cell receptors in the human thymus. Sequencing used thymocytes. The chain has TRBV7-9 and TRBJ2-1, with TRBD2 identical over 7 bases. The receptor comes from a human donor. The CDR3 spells CASALRGNRQGQFF. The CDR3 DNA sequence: TGTGCCAGTGCCCTGCGGGGGAATAGACAAGGGCAGTTCTTC.